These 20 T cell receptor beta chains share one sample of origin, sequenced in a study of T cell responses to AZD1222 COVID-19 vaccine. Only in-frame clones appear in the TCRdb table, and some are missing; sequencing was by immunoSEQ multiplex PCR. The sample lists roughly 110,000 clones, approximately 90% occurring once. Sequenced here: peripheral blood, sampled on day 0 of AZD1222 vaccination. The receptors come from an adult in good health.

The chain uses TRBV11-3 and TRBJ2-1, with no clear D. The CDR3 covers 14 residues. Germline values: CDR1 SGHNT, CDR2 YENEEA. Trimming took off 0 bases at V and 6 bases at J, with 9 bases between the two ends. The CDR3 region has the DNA TGTGCCAGCAGCTTAGATTCCCAGAGCAATGAGCAGTTCTTC. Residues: CASSLDSQSNEQFF.

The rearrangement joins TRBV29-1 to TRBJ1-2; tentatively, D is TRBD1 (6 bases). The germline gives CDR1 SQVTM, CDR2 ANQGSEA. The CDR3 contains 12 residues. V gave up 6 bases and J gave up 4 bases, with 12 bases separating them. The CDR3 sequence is CSVTDRLYGYTF. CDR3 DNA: TGCAGCGTGACGGACAGACTCTATGGCTACACCTTC.

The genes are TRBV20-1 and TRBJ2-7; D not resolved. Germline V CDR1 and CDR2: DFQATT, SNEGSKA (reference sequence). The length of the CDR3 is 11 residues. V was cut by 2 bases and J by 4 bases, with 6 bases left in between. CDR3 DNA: TGCAGTGCTAGACACGGTTACGAGCAGTACTTC. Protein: CSARHGYEQYF.

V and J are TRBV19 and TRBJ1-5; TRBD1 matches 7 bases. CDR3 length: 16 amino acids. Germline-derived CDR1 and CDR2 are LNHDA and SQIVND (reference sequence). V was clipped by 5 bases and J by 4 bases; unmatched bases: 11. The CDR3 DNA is TGTGCCAGTAGTGTGACAGGGCCAAGAGATAATCAGCCCCAGCATTTT. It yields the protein CASSVTGPRDNQPQHF.

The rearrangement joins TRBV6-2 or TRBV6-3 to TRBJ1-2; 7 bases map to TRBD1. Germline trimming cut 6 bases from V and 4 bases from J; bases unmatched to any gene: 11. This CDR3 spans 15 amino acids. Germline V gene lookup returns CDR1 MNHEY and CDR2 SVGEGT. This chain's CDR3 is CASSPGQARLYGYTF. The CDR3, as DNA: TGTGCCAGCAGCCCAGGACAGGCGCGCCTCTATGGCTACACCTTC.

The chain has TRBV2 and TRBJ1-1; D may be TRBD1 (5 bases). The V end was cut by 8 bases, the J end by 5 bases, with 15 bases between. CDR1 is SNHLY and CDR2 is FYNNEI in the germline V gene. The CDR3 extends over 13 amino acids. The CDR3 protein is CASAGHLMTEAFF. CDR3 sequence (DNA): TGTGCCAGCGCCGGACATCTGATGACTGAAGCTTTCTTT.

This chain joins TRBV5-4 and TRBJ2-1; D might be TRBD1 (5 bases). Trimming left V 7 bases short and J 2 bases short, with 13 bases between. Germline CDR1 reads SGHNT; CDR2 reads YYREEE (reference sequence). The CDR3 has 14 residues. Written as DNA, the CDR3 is TGTGCCAGCGGGGCGGTTGAGGCCTACAATGAGCAGTTCTTC. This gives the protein CASGAVEAYNEQFF. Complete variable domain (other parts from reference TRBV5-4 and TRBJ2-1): ETGVTQSPTHLIKTRGQQVTLRCSSQSGHNTVSWYQQALGQGPQFIFQYYREEENGRGNFPPRFSGLQFPNYSSELNVNALELDDSALYLCASGAVEAYNEQFFGPGTRLTVL.

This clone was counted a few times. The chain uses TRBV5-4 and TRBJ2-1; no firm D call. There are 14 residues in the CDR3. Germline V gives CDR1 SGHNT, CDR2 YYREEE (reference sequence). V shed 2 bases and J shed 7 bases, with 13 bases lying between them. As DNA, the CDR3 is TGTGCCAGCAGCTTTTTAGGACGCCCGAATGAGCAGTTCTTC. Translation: CASSFLGRPNEQFF. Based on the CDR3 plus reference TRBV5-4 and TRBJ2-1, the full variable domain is ETGVTQSPTHLIKTRGQQVTLRCSSQSGHNTVSWYQQALGQGPQFIFQYYREEENGRGNFPPRFSGLQFPNYSSELNVNALELDDSALYLCASSFLGRPNEQFFGPGTRLTVL.

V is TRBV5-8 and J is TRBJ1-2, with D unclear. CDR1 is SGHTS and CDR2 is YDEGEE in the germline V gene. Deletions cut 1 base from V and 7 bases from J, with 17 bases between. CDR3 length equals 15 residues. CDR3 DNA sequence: TGTGCCAGCAGCTTGTGGGAAGGCCAAATTGGTGGCTACACCTTC. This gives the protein CASSLWEGQIGGYTF.

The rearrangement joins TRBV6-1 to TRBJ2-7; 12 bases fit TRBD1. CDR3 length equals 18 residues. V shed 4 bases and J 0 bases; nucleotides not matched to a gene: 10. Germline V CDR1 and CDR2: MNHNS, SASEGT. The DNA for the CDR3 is TGTGCCAGCAGTGGCCGGGACAGGGGGCGTTTGAGCTCCTACGAGCAGTACTTC. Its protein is CASSGRDRGRLSSYEQYF.

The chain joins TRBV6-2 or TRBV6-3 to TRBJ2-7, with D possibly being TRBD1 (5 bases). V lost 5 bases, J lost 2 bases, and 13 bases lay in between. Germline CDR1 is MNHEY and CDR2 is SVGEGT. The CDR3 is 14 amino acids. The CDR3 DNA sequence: TGTGCCAGCAGTAACAACAGGCGCCCCTACGAGCAGTACTTC. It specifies CASSNNRRPYEQYF.

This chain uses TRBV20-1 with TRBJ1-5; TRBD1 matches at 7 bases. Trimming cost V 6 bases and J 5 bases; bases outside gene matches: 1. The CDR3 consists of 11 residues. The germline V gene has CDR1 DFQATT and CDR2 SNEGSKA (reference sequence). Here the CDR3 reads CSATGDQPQHF. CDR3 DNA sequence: TGCAGTGCAACAGGGGATCAGCCCCAGCATTTT.

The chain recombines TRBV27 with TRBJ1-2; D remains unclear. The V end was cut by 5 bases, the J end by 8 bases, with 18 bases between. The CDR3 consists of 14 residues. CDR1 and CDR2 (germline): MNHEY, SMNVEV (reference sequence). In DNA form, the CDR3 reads TGTGCCAGCAGTCCCCGAGAGGGAGCGGGCGGCTACACCTTC. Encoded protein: CASSPREGAGGYTF.

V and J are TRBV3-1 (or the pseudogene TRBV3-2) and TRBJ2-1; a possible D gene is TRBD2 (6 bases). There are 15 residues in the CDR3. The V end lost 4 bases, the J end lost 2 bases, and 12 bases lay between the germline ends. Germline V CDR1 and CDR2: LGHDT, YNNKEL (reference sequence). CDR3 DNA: TGTGCCAGCAGCCTACGGAGGGCGGCCTACAATGAGCAGTTCTTC. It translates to CASSLRRAAYNEQFF.

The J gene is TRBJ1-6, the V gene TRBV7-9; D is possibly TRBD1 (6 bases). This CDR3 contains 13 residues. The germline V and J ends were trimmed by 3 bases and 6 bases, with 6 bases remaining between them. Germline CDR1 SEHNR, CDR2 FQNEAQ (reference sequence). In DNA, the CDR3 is TGTGCCAGCAGCTTGGACAGTAATTCACCCCTCCACTTT. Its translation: CASSLDSNSPLHF.

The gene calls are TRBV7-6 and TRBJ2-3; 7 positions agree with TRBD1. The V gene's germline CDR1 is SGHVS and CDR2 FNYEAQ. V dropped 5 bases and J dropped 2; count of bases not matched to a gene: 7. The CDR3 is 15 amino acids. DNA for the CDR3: TGTGCCAGCAGCATTAGGACAGGAGTCACAGATACGCAGTATTTT. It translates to CASSIRTGVTDTQYF.

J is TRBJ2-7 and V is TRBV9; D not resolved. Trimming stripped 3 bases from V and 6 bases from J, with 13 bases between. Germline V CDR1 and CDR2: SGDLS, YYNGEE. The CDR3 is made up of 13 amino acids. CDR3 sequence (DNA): TGTGCCAGCAGCGGTACCGACCGTTTCGAGCAGTACTTC. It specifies CASSGTDRFEQYF. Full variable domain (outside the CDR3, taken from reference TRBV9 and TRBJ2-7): DSGVTQTPKHLITATGQRVTLRCSPRSGDLSVYWYQQSLDQGLQFLIQYYNGEERAKGNILERFSAQQFPDLHSELNLSSLELGDSALYFCASSGTDRFEQYFGPGTRLTVT.

The CDR3 bases are TGCGCCAGCAGCCAAGATCCGGCAGGGGGCGAGCAGTACTTC. This gives the protein CASSQDPAGGEQYF. V usage is TRBV4-1 and J usage is TRBJ2-7, with 7 positions matching TRBD1. The germline V gene encodes CDR1 MGHRA and CDR2 YSYEKL. With 0 bases clipped from V and 6 bases from J, the junction kept 5 bases outside the gene matches. The CDR3 length is 14 residues.

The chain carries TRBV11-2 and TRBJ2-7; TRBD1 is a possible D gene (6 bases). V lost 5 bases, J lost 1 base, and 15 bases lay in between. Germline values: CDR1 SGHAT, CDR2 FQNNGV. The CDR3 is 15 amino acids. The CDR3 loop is CASSPPDRQSYEQYF. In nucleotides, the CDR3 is TGTGCCAGCAGCCCACCCGACAGGCAGTCCTACGAGCAGTACTTC.

The CDR3 nucleotides are TGTGCCAGCAGTTTCCCGGAAGGGGGTTACTATGGCTACACCTTC. Its protein is CASSFPEGGYYGYTF. The rearrangement uses TRBV28 and TRBJ1-2, with a possible D match to TRBD1 (6 bases). Trimming pared 3 bases from V and 3 bases from J, leaving 14 bases between. Germline V CDR1 and CDR2: MDHEN, SYDVKM. The CDR3 consists of 15 residues.